Reported below is one T cell receptor (beta chain). A read error may account for a junction end that differs from germline. The data belong to a study of tumor and adjacent non-tumor tissue in lung cancer. Study details: On average, productive TCRbeta reads reached about 4.17 million per sample.

The CDR3 runs 15 residues. In germline, CDR1 is ENHRY, CDR2 SYGVKD. This sample's RNA came from whole unsorted tissue. Distant lung tissue was collected more than 3 cm away from the tumor edge. Three rounds of nested PCR, following a modified ARM-PCR protocol, produced the TCRbeta library. Using its own MiXCR run on the multiplex PCR reads, TCRdb lists one record per CDR3 protein. The sample consists of 98,000 or so distinct CDR3 sequences, around three quarters of them appearing once. The chain is built from TRBV10-3 and TRBJ2-3; D gene unclear. The sequenced material came from distant non-tumor lung tissue. This TCR was sampled from a man in his fifties or sixties with small cell lung cancer. The CDR3 DNA sequence: TGTCCCATAGACCGGCAGGAGTCTAGCACAGATACGCAGTATTTT. It codes for CPIDRQESSTDTQYF.